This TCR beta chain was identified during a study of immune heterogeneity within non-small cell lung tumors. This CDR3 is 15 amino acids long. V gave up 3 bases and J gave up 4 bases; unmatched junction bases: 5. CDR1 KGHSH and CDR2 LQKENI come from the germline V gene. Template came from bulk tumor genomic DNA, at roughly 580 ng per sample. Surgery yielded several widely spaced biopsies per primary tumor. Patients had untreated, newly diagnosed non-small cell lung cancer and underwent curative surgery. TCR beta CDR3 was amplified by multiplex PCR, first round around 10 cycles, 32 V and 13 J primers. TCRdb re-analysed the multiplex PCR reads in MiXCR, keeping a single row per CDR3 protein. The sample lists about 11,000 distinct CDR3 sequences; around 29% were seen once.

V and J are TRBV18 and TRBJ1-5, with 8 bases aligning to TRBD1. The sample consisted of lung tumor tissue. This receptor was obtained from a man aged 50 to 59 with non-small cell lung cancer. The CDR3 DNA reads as TGTGCCAGCTCACCGGCCGGGACAGGTAATCAGCCCCAGCATTTT. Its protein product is CASSPAGTGNQPQHF.